Listed below are T cell receptor beta chains from one sample, sequenced in a study of early T cells in non-severe SARS-CoV-2 infection. From the 5' RACE reads, TCRdb called clonotypes with MiXCR, one entry per CDR3 protein. The repertoire holds 50,000 to 70,000 distinct CDR3 sequences, with roughly an eighth as singletons. What was sequenced was whole blood. The receptors originated from an adult who was a healthcare worker with PCR-confirmed SARS-CoV-2 infection or an uninfected control (not recorded which). Each CDR3 is given with its conserved first and last residue. A D gene is named only where the DNA matches it firmly. Clone size appears in some rows only: once, few, many, or a class for an expanded clone.

DNA: TGTGCCTGGAGTCTCCGGGGGGGAGCTTTTAGATCCTACAATGAGCAGTTCTTC
CDR3: CAWSLRGGAFRSYNEQFF
J: TRBJ2-1
D: TRBD2
size: NA
V: TRBV30

DNA: TGTGCCAGCTCACGACAGGGCATTGGCAATGAGCAGTTCTTC
CDR3: CASSRQGIGNEQFF
J: TRBJ2-1
D: TRBD1
size: few
V: TRBV18

DNA: TGTGCCAGCACACGGGGCCAAGAGACCCAGTACTTC
CDR3: CASTRGQETQYF
J: TRBJ2-5
D: NA
size: many
V: TRBV2

DNA: TGTGCCAGTAGCCCAACCAAACAGGGGTCTGGCTACACCTTC
CDR3: CASSPTKQGSGYTF
J: TRBJ1-2
D: TRBD1
size: many
V: TRBV19

DNA: TGTGCCAGCAGCCCTTCTGGCGGCCAGCGGGGGATCAATGAGCAGTTCTTC
CDR3: CASSPSGGQRGINEQFF
J: TRBJ2-1
D: TRBD2
size: many
V: TRBV5-5

DNA: TGCAGTGCTAGGGGCCATTCCGGGAAGGCAGATACGCAGTATTTT
CDR3: CSARGHSGKADTQYF
J: TRBJ2-3
D: NA
size: NA
V: TRBV20-1

DNA: TGCAGTGCTAGTACTCTAGCGGGGGGTTACGGTGAGCAGTTCTTC
CDR3: CSASTLAGGYGEQFF
J: TRBJ2-1
D: TRBD2
size: NA
V: TRBV20-1

DNA: TGCGCCAGCAGCTGGGGGACAGGGAACCAGCCCCAGCATTTT
CDR3: CASSWGTGNQPQHF
J: TRBJ1-5
D: TRBD1
size: many
V: TRBV5-1

DNA: TGTGCCAGCAGCGGACGACGAGGCAAAAACATTCAGTACTTC
CDR3: CASSGRRGKNIQYF
J: TRBJ2-4
D: NA
size: NA
V: TRBV9

DNA: TGTGCCTGGAGGCCGCGGGCTAATTCACCCCTCCACTTT
CDR3: CAWRPRANSPLHF
J: TRBJ1-6
D: NA
size: many
V: TRBV30

DNA: TGCAGCGTGGGGACGGCCTCCAATCAGCCCCAGCATTTT
CDR3: CSVGTASNQPQHF
J: TRBJ1-5
D: NA
size: NA
V: TRBV29-1

DNA: TGTGCCAGCAGTTACTATTCGGGGGACAGGGGGAGCACTGAAGCTTTCTTT
CDR3: CASSYYSGDRGSTEAFF
J: TRBJ1-1
D: TRBD1
size: few
V: TRBV6-2/TRBV6-3

DNA: TGTGCCAGCAGTTACGCAGGGCGAGGTTCACCCCTCCACTTT
CDR3: CASSYAGRGSPLHF
J: TRBJ1-6
D: NA
size: NA
V: TRBV6-5

DNA: TGTGCCAGTAGTAAGGTACTGATGCCGAACAATGAGCAGTTCTTC
CDR3: CASSKVLMPNNEQFF
J: TRBJ2-1
D: NA
size: many
V: TRBV19

DNA: TGTGCCAGCAGCAATTCCGGGACAGGGGGCACCGGGGAGCTGTTTTTT
CDR3: CASSNSGTGGTGELFF
J: TRBJ2-2
D: TRBD1
size: many
V: TRBV7-3

DNA: TGTGCCCTCCAACTCCGGGGAGAGCAGTACTTC
CDR3: CALQLRGEQYF
J: TRBJ2-7
D: NA
size: NA
V: TRBV10-3

DNA: TGTGCCAGCAGCCAAGTGGTCAACTCTGGAAACACCATATATTTT
CDR3: CASSQVVNSGNTIYF
J: TRBJ1-3
D: NA
size: many
V: TRBV14

DNA: TGCAGTGCTAATGTTGGGCTAGCGGGGTTGGATACAGATACGCAGTATTTT
CDR3: CSANVGLAGLDTDTQYF
J: TRBJ2-3
D: TRBD2
size: NA
V: TRBV20-1

DNA: TGTGCCAGCAGCCAAGGGGTAGCCGCGTCGGGCATTCAGTACTTC
CDR3: CASSQGVAASGIQYF
J: TRBJ2-4
D: NA
size: NA
V: TRBV3-1

DNA: TGCGCCAGCAGCCAAGTAAGGGTTGCTAACACTGAAGCTTTCTTT
CDR3: CASSQVRVANTEAFF
J: TRBJ1-1
D: NA
size: many
V: TRBV4-1

DNA: TGTGCCAGCGGGGACCGGACCTACGAGCAGTACTTC
CDR3: CASGDRTYEQYF
J: TRBJ2-7
D: NA
size: many
V: TRBV6-1

DNA: TGTGCCAGCAAACGACAAGGGACAGCGAGTCAGCCCCAGCATTTT
CDR3: CASKRQGTASQPQHF
J: TRBJ1-5
D: TRBD1
size: few
V: TRBV27

DNA: TGTGCCAGCAGCGTACTGGTGGGTTTCCGGTCTTACAATGAGCAGTTCTTC
CDR3: CASSVLVGFRSYNEQFF
J: TRBJ2-1
D: NA
size: NA
V: TRBV7-2

DNA: TGTGCCAGCGCCGAGTTCTCCTACGAGCAGTACTTC
CDR3: CASAEFSYEQYF
J: TRBJ2-7
D: NA
size: medium-sized
V: TRBV6-5

DNA: TGTGCCAGCAGCCGGTATAGCCAATCCTATAATTCACCCCTCCACTTT
CDR3: CASSRYSQSYNSPLHF
J: TRBJ1-6
D: NA
size: many
V: TRBV14

DNA: TGTGCCAGCTCACCAATTGTGAGTGGTGCGGGGGCCGCGAATGAGCAGTTCTTC
CDR3: CASSPIVSGAGAANEQFF
J: TRBJ2-1
D: NA
size: few
V: TRBV18

DNA: TGTGCCAGCAGCTTGGTGCCGGGACAGGGGAACGGTGGCTACACCTTC
CDR3: CASSLVPGQGNGGYTF
J: TRBJ1-2
D: TRBD1
size: many
V: TRBV5-6

DNA: TGTGCCAGCAGCCTGGGACAGCAGAACACTGAAGCTTTCTTT
CDR3: CASSLGQQNTEAFF
J: TRBJ1-1
D: TRBD1
size: NA
V: TRBV3-1

DNA: TGCAGCGTCGCCTGGAGAGGACGCTCCGATGGCTACACCTTC
CDR3: CSVAWRGRSDGYTF
J: TRBJ1-2
D: NA
size: many
V: TRBV29-1

DNA: TGCAGTGCTAGAGATGGGGGTCAGCCCCAGCATTTT
CDR3: CSARDGGQPQHF
J: TRBJ1-5
D: NA
size: many
V: TRBV20-1

DNA: TGTGCCAGCAGTTCCCGGGGGACCCCAGATACGCAGTATTTT
CDR3: CASSSRGTPDTQYF
J: TRBJ2-3
D: NA
size: few
V: TRBV6-2/TRBV6-3

DNA: TGCAGTGCTCCTCCGGGCCACCTCGGGGAAAAACTGTTTTTT
CDR3: CSAPPGHLGEKLFF
J: TRBJ1-4
D: NA
size: NA
V: TRBV20-1

DNA: TGTGCCAGCAGCCGCGGACTAGCGGGGGTAACAGATACGCAGTATTTT
CDR3: CASSRGLAGVTDTQYF
J: TRBJ2-3
D: TRBD2
size: many
V: TRBV11-2

DNA: TGTGCCAGCAATAAAGCGGGGGGAATCTACAATGAGCAGTTCTTC
CDR3: CASNKAGGIYNEQFF
J: TRBJ2-1
D: TRBD2
size: few
V: TRBV28

DNA: TGTGCCAGCAGTTTCCAGGGGGCCGCATCAGATACGCAGTATTTT
CDR3: CASSFQGAASDTQYF
J: TRBJ2-3
D: TRBD1
size: many
V: TRBV12-3/TRBV12-4

DNA: TGTGCCAGCAGCCCATACCTGGTTGGGGGAACCTACGAGCAGTACTTC
CDR3: CASSPYLVGGTYEQYF
J: TRBJ2-7
D: NA
size: many
V: TRBV7-3

DNA: TGCAGTGCTAGAACCCATCGGAATGAGCAGTTCTTC
CDR3: CSARTHRNEQFF
J: TRBJ2-1
D: NA
size: few
V: TRBV20-1

DNA: TGTGCCAGCACCCGTACGTGGGCAGGGCAGTACTCGCGGGACAATGAGCAGTTCTTC
CDR3: CASTRTWAGQYSRDNEQFF
J: TRBJ2-1
D: NA
size: few
V: TRBV11-2

DNA: TGTGCCAGCAGTTTTCTTACAGGGATGGGTGGCTACACCTTC
CDR3: CASSFLTGMGGYTF
J: TRBJ1-2
D: NA
size: few
V: TRBV27

DNA: TGCGCCAGCAGCTTGGGCCCGGGACAGGAGAACTATGGCTACACCTTC
CDR3: CASSLGPGQENYGYTF
J: TRBJ1-2
D: TRBD1
size: NA
V: TRBV5-1

DNA: TGTGCCAGTAGTACGACGGGGGCGGGGAGCAGGGACATTCAGTACTTC
CDR3: CASSTTGAGSRDIQYF
J: TRBJ2-4
D: NA
size: once
V: TRBV19

DNA: TGCGCCAGCAGTGTCGGACTGGGACTCTACAATGGGCAGTTCTTC
CDR3: CASSVGLGLYNGQFF
J: TRBJ2-1
D: NA
size: NA
V: TRBV10-1

DNA: TGCAGTGCTAGAGATCCAAAGGGACAGGGTGGATGGGAGACGCAGTATTTT
CDR3: CSARDPKGQGGWETQYF
J: TRBJ2-3
D: TRBD1
size: few
V: TRBV20-1

DNA: TGTGCCAGCAGCTTAGACTCATTGGAGGGGCTGTTCTACGAGCAGTACTTC
CDR3: CASSLDSLEGLFYEQYF
J: TRBJ2-7
D: NA
size: few
V: TRBV7-6

DNA: TGTGCCTGGAGTCGACGGCTAGCGGGGTCGGATGAGCAGTTCTTC
CDR3: CAWSRRLAGSDEQFF
J: TRBJ2-1
D: TRBD2
size: few
V: TRBV30

DNA: TGTGCCAGCCGTCGACAGGGAGCATGGGGGGAAGAGACCCAGTACTTC
CDR3: CASRRQGAWGEETQYF
J: TRBJ2-5
D: NA
size: once
V: TRBV7-9

DNA: TGTGCCTGGAGTAAAACCGGGAGAATGAACACTGAAGCTTTCTTT
CDR3: CAWSKTGRMNTEAFF
J: TRBJ1-1
D: NA
size: few
V: TRBV30

DNA: TGTGCCAGCAGCTTAGTACGGGGGGGTGGTGAGCAGTTCTTC
CDR3: CASSLVRGGGEQFF
J: TRBJ2-1
D: TRBD2
size: many
V: TRBV7-2